The 18 T cell receptor beta chains presented below share a single source sample, sequenced in a study of blood T cell repertoires in COVID-19. Data came from immunoSEQ multiplex PCR; TCRdb stores just in-frame clones and leaves some out. The sample consists of about 230,000 clones, around 85% of them appearing once. The source material was peripheral blood. The source of these receptors is an elderly woman with acute or convalescent COVID-19.

J is TRBJ1-6 and V is TRBV3-1 (or the pseudogene TRBV3-2); 7 positions match TRBD1. From germline, CDR1 is LGHDT and CDR2 YNNKEL (reference sequence). Trimming at V came to 6 bases and at J to 7 bases, leaving 9 bases not matched to a gene. The CDR3 sequence is 15 residues long. The CDR3 DNA follows: TGTGCCAGCAGACTTCGACAGGGCGAAAATTCACCCCTCCACTTT. This codes for CASRLRQGENSPLHF.

This chain links TRBV12-5 with TRBJ2-2; TRBD2 might be the D (5 bases). Trimming took 3 bases from V and 3 from J, leaving 11 bases between them. Germline values: CDR1 LGHNT, CDR2 FRNRAP. CDR3 length: 15 residues. Here the CDR3 DNA reads TGTGCTAGTGGTTTTGGGGAGTTTGACACCGGGGAGCTGTTTTTT. Residues: CASGFGEFDTGELFF.

DNA of the CDR3: TGTGCTAGTGGTTTAAGGACAGGGCTTTTCTACGAGCAGTACTTC. Its translation is CASGLRTGLFYEQYF. The rearrangement joins TRBV12-5 to TRBJ2-7, with 8 bases fitting TRBD1. Germline lookup yields CDR1 LGHNT and CDR2 FRNRAP. The CDR3 runs 15 residues. The V segment lost 3 bases and the J segment 3 bases; nucleotides outside the gene matches: 7.

This clone was picked up one time. The chain uses TRBV30 and TRBJ2-7; D is perhaps TRBD1 (6 bases). Trimming shortened V by 7 bases and J by 5 bases, and 15 bases separated the two germline ends. Per the germline V gene, CDR1 is GTSNPN and CDR2 is SVGIG (reference sequence). This CDR3 contains 12 residues. The CDR3 loop reads CAFQGSRNEQYF. CDR3 DNA sequence: TGTGCCTTTCAGGGGTCTAGAAACGAGCAGTACTTC.

The chain is built from TRBV7-2 and TRBJ1-2; D ambiguous. V shed 1 base and J shed 1 base, with 7 bases lying between them. This CDR3 is 14 amino acids long. Germline V lookup: CDR1 SGHTA, CDR2 FQGNSA. The CDR3 coding sequence is TGTGCCAGCAGCTTAGGCGGATTTAACTATGGCTACACCTTC. It specifies CASSLGGFNYGYTF. The full variable domain, in which reference TRBV7-2 and TRBJ1-2 provide the parts outside the CDR3, is GAGVSQSPSNKVTEKGKDVELRCDPISGHTALYWYRQSLGQGLEFLIYFQGNSAPDKSGLPSDRFSAERTGGSVSTLTIQRTQQEDSAVYLCASSLGGFNYGYTFGSGTRLTVV.

This clone was counted only a few times. The rearrangement links TRBV7-9 to TRBJ2-1; weak D call: TRBD2 (5 bases). CDR3 size: 13 residues. Germline lookup yields CDR1 SEHNR and CDR2 FQNEAQ (reference sequence). V lost 5 bases, J lost 5 bases, and 10 bases lay in between. DNA for the CDR3: TGTGCCAGCAGCCGAGCGGAGCACAATGAGCAGTTCTTC. As protein: CASSRAEHNEQFF. The full variable domain, in which reference TRBV7-9 and TRBJ2-1 provide the parts outside the CDR3, is DTGVSQNPRHKITKRGQNVTFRCDPISEHNRLYWYRQTLGQGPEFLTYFQNEAQLEKSRLLSDRFSAERPKGSFSTLEIQRTEQGDSAMYLCASSRAEHNEQFFGPGTRLTVL.

The chain has TRBV11-2 and TRBJ2-1; 8 nucleotides align to TRBD2. The V and J ends lost 2 bases and 6 bases, in that order; junction bases with no gene match: 9. Looked up from germline, CDR1 is SGHAT and CDR2 is FQNNGV. The CDR3 contains 16 residues. Here the CDR3 reads CASSLMPGGAVNEQFF. CDR3 in DNA: TGTGCCAGCAGCTTAATGCCCGGGGGGGCCGTCAATGAGCAGTTCTTC. The variable domain in full, with the rest retrieved from reference TRBV11-2 and TRBJ2-1, is EAGVAQSPRYKIIEKRQSVAFWCNPISGHATLYWYQQILGQGPKLLIQFQNNGVVDDSQLPKDRFSAERLKGVDSTLKIQPAKLEDSAVYLCASSLMPGGAVNEQFFGPGTRLTVL.

This sequence joins TRBV4-1 and TRBJ2-1; TRBD2 agrees at 15 bases. Germline V gene data show CDR1 as MGHRA and CDR2 as YSYEKL. This CDR3 contains 17 residues. After removal of 0 bases from V and 7 bases from J, the junction contained 4 bases not matched to a gene. For the CDR3, the DNA is TGCGCCAGCAGCCAAGATCGGGGGACTAGCGGGAGGAATGAGCAGTTCTTC. It yields the protein CASSQDRGTSGRNEQFF.

The chain employs TRBV9 and TRBJ1-2; 8 bases map to TRBD1. After removal of 3 bases from V and 4 bases from J, the junction contained 5 bases not matched to a gene. Germline assignment: CDR1 SGDLS and CDR2 YYNGEE. The CDR3 has 14 amino acids. The CDR3 reads CASSGTGGGYGYTF. For the CDR3, the DNA is TGTGCCAGCAGCGGCACAGGGGGAGGCTATGGCTACACCTTC.

There are a few counts of this clone. V is TRBV6-6 and J is TRBJ1-5; a weak D match, TRBD1 (6 bases). V was trimmed by 6 bases and J by 0 bases, leaving 12 bases between them. The CDR3 contains 15 residues. From germline, CDR1 is MNHNY and CDR2 SVGAGI (reference sequence). DNA of the CDR3: TGTGCCAGCAGGCCTACAGGGTATAGCAATCAGCCCCAGCATTTT. Its protein is CASRPTGYSNQPQHF.

V gene TRBV3-1 (or the pseudogene TRBV3-2) combines with J gene TRBJ1-6; D possibly corresponds to TRBD1 (5 bases). Trimming left V 0 bases short and J 8 bases short, with 5 bases between. This CDR3 spans 13 amino acids. The germline CDR1 and CDR2 sequences are LGHDT and YNNKEL (reference sequence). The CDR3 DNA follows: TGTGCCAGCAGCCAAGACAGGGATTCACCCCTCCACTTT. Its translation is CASSQDRDSPLHF.

The rearrangement links TRBV3-1 (or the pseudogene TRBV3-2) to TRBJ1-3; possible D gene TRBD1, 5 bases. Germline V lookup: CDR1 LGHDT, CDR2 YNNKEL (reference sequence). V was cut by 1 base and J by 8 bases, with 18 bases left in between. There are 16 residues in the CDR3. The CDR3 region is CASSQGRANLRHTIYF. CDR3 nucleotides: TGTGCCAGCAGCCAAGGCAGGGCCAATCTCCGTCACACCATATATTTT.

The V call is TRBV6-1, the J call TRBJ1-1; D is unresolved. In germline, CDR1 is MNHNS, CDR2 SASEGT. This CDR3 spans 12 amino acids. The germline V and J ends were trimmed by 3 bases and 5 bases, with 7 bases remaining between them. In DNA form, the CDR3 reads TGTGCCAGCAGTGATCCAGCGACTGAAGCTTTCTTT. Its translation is CASSDPATEAFF.

The CDR3 bases are TGTGCCAGCACAAACCCTTACAGATCGAATTCACCCCTCCACTTT. It specifies CASTNPYRSNSPLHF. V gene TRBV27 combines with J gene TRBJ1-6; D call uncertain. Trimming took off 7 bases at V and 7 bases at J, with 17 bases between the two ends. Germline CDR1 and CDR2: MNHEY and SMNVEV (reference sequence). This CDR3 spans 15 amino acids.

This clone was detected only once. V usage is TRBV6-6 and J usage is TRBJ1-4; D not certain. Trimming removed 8 bases from V and 0 bases from J, with 10 bases in between. CDR1 MNHNY and CDR2 SVGAGI come from the germline V gene (reference sequence). CDR3 length: 14 residues. CDR3 amino acids: CASGPLATNEKLFF. DNA for the CDR3: TGTGCCAGCGGCCCTCTCGCAACTAATGAAAAACTGTTTTTT.

A few counts support this clone. The J gene is TRBJ2-7, the V gene TRBV6-1; tentative D call: TRBD1 (5 bases). Germline V gene data show CDR1 as MNHNS and CDR2 as SASEGT. V lost 1 base to trimming and J lost 6 bases, with 13 bases between them. This CDR3 spans 14 amino acids. The CDR3 loop reads CASSEVSRASEQYF. The CDR3 DNA reads as TGTGCCAGCAGTGAAGTTAGCAGGGCGAGCGAGCAGTACTTC.

The rearrangement joins TRBV5-1 to TRBJ1-1; D is perhaps TRBD1 (6 bases). Trimming cost V 0 bases and J 4 bases, with 10 bases left between them. Per germline, CDR1 SGHRS and CDR2 YFSETQ. The CDR3 is 14 amino acids. The CDR3 coding sequence is TGCGCCAGCAGCTTGGTACAGGGCGGCACTGAAGCTTTCTTT. Its protein is CASSLVQGGTEAFF.

The chain is built from TRBV2 and TRBJ2-3, with TRBD2 matching over 7 bases. Germline trimming cut 7 bases from V and 5 bases from J; bases unmatched to any gene: 6. The germline V gene has CDR1 SNHLY and CDR2 FYNNEI. The CDR3 covers 13 residues. The CDR3 region has the DNA TGTGCCAGCAACCTAGCGGAGATAGATACGCAGTATTTT. This gives the protein CASNLAEIDTQYF.